This T cell receptor beta chain was recovered during a study of blood T cell repertoires in COVID-19. Study as a whole: The samples span acute and convalescent COVID-19 from the United States, Italy and Spain.

With 0 bases removed from V and 13 bases from J, the gap between germline ends came to 15 bases. Germline CDR1 and CDR2: MNHEY and SVGAGI. The CDR3 spans 13 residues. Authors' processing steps: Quantification of nucleated cells was approximated via reference gene primer amplification. Measured with immunoSEQ multiplex PCR; TCRdb has only the in-frame clones, and not every one. V and J calls and clone size follow that table, whereas D and trimming were derived from the DNA. The table has approximately 150,000 clones, roughly 84% seen once. This clonotype was obtained from a man in his 70s with active or convalescent COVID-19. The specimen sequenced was peripheral blood. This chain uses TRBV6-5 with TRBJ1-2; D possibly corresponds to TRBD1 (5 bases). CDR3 region: CASSYSMGGAGTF. DNA for the CDR3: TGTGCCAGCAGTTACTCGATGGGAGGGGCAGGCACCTTC.